The clone carrying this TCR beta chain was seen a handful of times. The CDR3 extends over 14 amino acids. Germline V gene sequence: CDR1 SGDLS, CDR2 YYNGEE. V was pared by 3 bases and J by 2 bases, with 12 bases between. Uncontrolled infection, other autoimmune disease, pregnancy or lactation excluded patients. The data derive from a study of T cells in Graves' hyperthyroidism and ophthalmopathy. Study details: Pretreatment peripheral blood was obtained at initial diagnosis.

Regions amplified from RNA transcripts were the TCR beta CDR3 regions. The study used the HTBI primer set for a first-round RT-PCR of the TCR CDR3. Via MiXCR, TCRdb re-called the multiplex PCR reads, giving one row per CDR3 protein. The repertoire consists of a few hundred thousand distinct CDR3 sequences, with nearly 15% occurring once and the leading ten covering roughly 30%. The sample comprised blood. This TCR was sampled from a woman between 50 and 59 years old with Graves' hyperthyroidism that later progressed to Graves' ophthalmopathy. V usage is TRBV9 and J usage is TRBJ2-7; D not certain. The CDR3 bases are TGTGCCAGCAGCGCGCCCAACAGTCCCTACGAGCAGTACTTC. This translates into CASSAPNSPYEQYF. Complete variable domain (other parts from reference TRBV9 and TRBJ2-7): DSGVTQTPKHLITATGQRVTLRCSPRSGDLSVYWYQQSLDQGLQFLIQYYNGEERAKGNILERFSAQQFPDLHSELNLSSLELGDSALYFCASSAPNSPYEQYFGPGTRLTVT.